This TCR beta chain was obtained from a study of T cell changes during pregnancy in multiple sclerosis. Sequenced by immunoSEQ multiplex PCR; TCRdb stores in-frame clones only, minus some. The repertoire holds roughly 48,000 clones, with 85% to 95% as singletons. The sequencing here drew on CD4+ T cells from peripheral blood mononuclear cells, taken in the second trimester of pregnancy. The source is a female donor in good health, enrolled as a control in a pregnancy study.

The CDR3 loop is CASSPRGTGAHYEQYF. CDR3 nucleotides: TGTGCCAGCTCACCCCGAGGGACAGGGGCCCACTACGAGCAGTACTTC. The J gene is TRBJ2-7, the V gene TRBV18, with 10 bases identical to TRBD1. CDR1 and CDR2 from the germline V gene are KGHSH and LQKENI. After removal of 3 bases from V and 3 bases from J, the junction contained 8 bases not matched to a gene. The CDR3 loop spans 16 amino acids.